This section outlines one T cell receptor (beta chain) sequence together with its context. Antigen: not known. The sample comes from a study of beta chain features in type 1 diabetes. Study-wide findings and caveats: TCRB rearrangement may or may not be influenced by HLA type; here this remained unresolved. There were fewer insertions and more deletions at the VDJ junctions of type 1 diabetes patients. Shortening that was moderate but significant affected the TCRB CDR3s of Type 1 diabetes patients in all four CD4+ subsets.

Expressed TCRB transcripts were sequenced because the isolated RNA had all been reverse transcribed beforehand. Assay used: immunoSEQ multiplex PCR; TCRdb lists only in-frame clones, some missing. The table includes a few hundred thousand clones, roughly 17% detected once. Stem cell-like memory, regulatory, central memory and naive CD4+ cells were sorted via CD45RO/CCR7/CD25/CD127/CD95/CD27. This CDR3 has 15 amino acids. Unmatched junction bases numbered 8, after V lost 4 bases and J lost 2 bases. Germline V gene data show CDR1 as SGDLS and CDR2 as YYNGEE. The sequence was collected from a man aged 25-45 years with type 1 diabetes. The sample comprised naive CD4+ T cells from blood. This sequence joins TRBV9 and TRBJ1-2, with TRBD1 matching 7 bases. The CDR3 sequence is CASSLGGGQNYGYTF. For the CDR3, the DNA is TGTGCCAGCAGCTTAGGTGGGGGACAGAACTATGGCTACACCTTC.